Listed below are T cell receptor beta chains from one sample, sequenced in a study of blood T cell repertoires in COVID-19. Sequenced by immunoSEQ multiplex PCR; TCRdb stores in-frame clones only, minus some. This sample has fewer than 300,000 clones; 70% to 90% occur once, and the top ten carry roughly 0.94%. The sequenced sample was peripheral blood. The receptors shown here come from a human donor with COVID-19, enrolled during active disease. The donor label of this sample is uncertain. The CDR3 runs from the conserved cysteine through the conserved F or W. A D gene is named only where the DNA matches it firmly. Size is omitted from some rows. Given values are once, few, many or a class for expanded clones.

CASSRSGTSTDTQYF | TGTGCCAGCAGCCGTAGCGGGACGAGCACAGATACGCAGTATTTT | . | TRBV6-5 | TRBD2 | TRBJ2-3
CASSPLSTGGHTEAFF | TGTGCCAGCTCACCACTCTCAACCGGGGGTCACACTGAAGCTTTCTTT | . | TRBV18 | . | TRBJ1-1
CASSVAPGDGYTF | TGTGCCAGCAGCGTAGCCCCGGGGGATGGCTACACCTTC | . | TRBV9 | . | TRBJ1-2
CASSPVGGSETQYF | TGTGCCAGTAGTCCGGTGGGCGGGAGTGAGACCCAGTACTTC | . | TRBV19 | TRBD2 | TRBJ2-5
CASSLDALRGSSYNEQFF | TGCGCCAGCAGCTTGGACGCACTTCGGGGGAGCTCCTACAATGAGCAGTTCTTC | . | TRBV5-1 | . | TRBJ2-1
CATQGPGQGAAQYF | TGTGCCACCCAAGGGCCGGGACAGGGGGCTGCGCAGTATTTT | . | TRBV24-1 | TRBD1 | TRBJ2-3
CASSPILVQETQYF | TGTGCCAGCTCACCCATCCTAGTTCAAGAGACCCAGTACTTC | . | TRBV18 | . | TRBJ2-5
CASSLTGALYTTEQFF | TGTGCCAGCAGCTTGACAGGCGCATTATACACAACTGAGCAGTTCTTC | . | TRBV7-3 | . | TRBJ2-1
CSATSMGRAFF | TGCAGTGCTACAAGTATGGGGCGGGCTTTCTTT | . | TRBV20-1 | . | TRBJ1-1
CASSPGQGYEKLFF | TGTGCCAGCAGTCCGGGACAGGGGTATGAAAAACTGTTTTTT | . | TRBV27 | TRBD1 | TRBJ1-4
CASSLAGVSNEKLFF | TGCGCCAGCAGCCTTGCAGGGGTTTCCAATGAAAAACTGTTTTTT | few | TRBV4-1 | . | TRBJ1-4